The 17 T cell receptor beta chains listed next were all sequenced from one sample in a study of T-cell memory formation after mild COVID-19. Using its own MiXCR run on the 5' RACE reads, TCRdb lists one record per CDR3 protein. Of 85,000 to 120,000 distinct CDR3 sequences in the sample, more than 15% were seen once. Input material: PBMCs or a T cell subset sorted from them (not recorded which). The receptors stem from an adult woman who had mild COVID-19 (a few samples of this study predate the infection). Cell type and time point are not known.

This clonotype was seen a handful of times. The rearrangement uses TRBV9 and TRBJ1-2; 10 nucleotides align to TRBD1. Germline-derived CDR1 and CDR2 are SGDLS and YYNGEE. The CDR3 contains 17 residues. Trimming at V came to 1 base and at J to 6 bases, leaving 12 bases not matched to a gene. CDR3 sequence (DNA): TGTGCCAGCAGCGTAATCTCCGGGACAGGGGATAAGAATGGCTACACCTTC. Protein sequence: CASSVISGTGDKNGYTF. The full variable domain, rest sourced from reference TRBV9 and TRBJ1-2, is DSGVTQTPKHLITATGQRVTLRCSPRSGDLSVYWYQQSLDQGLQFLIQYYNGEERAKGNILERFSAQQFPDLHSELNLSSLELGDSALYFCASSVISGTGDKNGYTFGSGTRLTVV.

This clonotype was recorded a few times. This chain joins TRBV5-4 and TRBJ1-1; unclear D gene. The germline CDR1 and CDR2 sequences are SGHNT and YYREEE (reference sequence). Trimming removed 5 bases at V and 3 bases at J, with 5 bases between. The CDR3 contains 11 residues. The CDR3 region is CASSSYTEAFF. The CDR3 DNA follows: TGTGCCAGCAGTTCTTACACTGAAGCTTTCTTT.

This clonotype was counted a few times. This sequence joins TRBV5-8 and TRBJ1-2; D ambiguous. Trimming stripped 4 bases from V and 4 bases from J, with 17 bases between. CDR1 is SGHTS and CDR2 is YDEGEE in the germline V gene. The CDR3 is 15 residues long. The CDR3 DNA sequence: TGTGCCAGCAGCCTCAGACGGCAGGTTCCCTATGGCTACACCTTC. This sequence encodes CASSLRRQVPYGYTF. The full variable domain, with the rest looked up from reference TRBV5-8 and TRBJ1-2, is EAGVTQSPTHLIKTRGQQATLRCSPISGHTSVYWYQQALGLGLQFLLWYDEGEERNRGNFPPRFSGRQFPNYSSELNVNALELEDSALYLCASSLRRQVPYGYTFGSGTRLTVV.

The chain couples TRBV19 to TRBJ2-7; tentatively, D is TRBD2 (5 bases). Trimming removed 1 base from V and 6 bases from J, with 7 bases in between. The CDR3 has 12 residues. Per germline, CDR1 LNHDA and CDR2 SQIVND (reference sequence). The CDR3 sequence is CASSIAAGEQYF. CDR3 nucleotide sequence: TGTGCCAGTAGTATAGCGGCGGGCGAGCAGTACTTC. Full variable domain (rest looked up from reference TRBV19 and TRBJ2-7): DGGITQSPKYLFRKEGQNVTLSCEQNLNHDAMYWYRQDPGQGLRLIYYSQIVNDFQKGDIAEGYSVSREKKESFPLTVTSAQKNPTAFYLCASSIAAGEQYFGPGTRLTVT.

The J gene is TRBJ1-2, the V gene TRBV15; D is ambiguous. V dropped 0 bases and J dropped 4 bases, with 0 bases sitting between them. The CDR3 contains 11 residues. Germline V gene data show CDR1 as LNHNV and CDR2 as YYDKDF (reference sequence). CDR3 sequence (DNA): TGTGCCACCAGCAGAGACTATGGCTACACCTTC. As protein: CATSRDYGYTF.

The chain is built from TRBV13 and TRBJ1-5; 7 bases line up with TRBD1. With V trimmed by 0 bases and J by 5 bases, 7 bases remained unmatched. From germline, CDR1 is PRHDT and CDR2 FYEKMQ (reference sequence). The CDR3 is 16 residues long. The CDR3 DNA reads TGTGCCAGCAGCTTAGGGCCCGCCAGGGGGGATCAGCCCCAGCATTTT. Protein product: CASSLGPARGDQPQHF.

This clonotype has just a few counts. This sequence joins TRBV6-5 and TRBJ1-3, with TRBD1 as a possible D gene (6 bases). CDR3 length: 18 residues. Per germline, CDR1 MNHEY and CDR2 SVGAGI. Trimming left V 4 bases short and J 2 bases short, with 21 bases between. CDR3 DNA sequence: TGTGCCAGCAGTTCCATGCGGACAGAGGGAACCGCTGGAAACACCATATATTTT. Translation gives CASSSMRTEGTAGNTIYF.

The chain uses TRBV9 and TRBJ2-1, with 8 bases that match TRBD2. Germline V gene sequence: CDR1 SGDLS, CDR2 YYNGEE. Germline trimming cut 4 bases from V and 4 bases from J; bases unmatched to any gene: 7. The CDR3 totals 15 residues. CDR3: CASSNSGNQYNEQFF. CDR3 nucleotides: TGTGCCAGCAGCAATAGCGGGAATCAATACAATGAGCAGTTCTTC.

This clonotype has more than one count but fewer than ten. The chain joins TRBV5-6 to TRBJ2-5; D is possibly TRBD1 (6 bases). Per the germline V gene, CDR1 is SGHDT and CDR2 is YYEEEE. V shed 0 bases and J shed 3 bases, with 9 bases lying between them. The CDR3 covers 14 residues. The CDR3 protein is CASSLATGKETQYF. DNA for the CDR3: TGTGCCAGCAGCTTGGCAACAGGGAAAGAGACCCAGTACTTC.

In its sample, this clonotype was seen a few times. The chain links TRBV12-3 or TRBV12-4 to TRBJ2-1; tentative D call: TRBD1 (5 bases). Trimming pared 8 bases from V and 10 bases from J, leaving 9 bases between. CDR3 length: 10 residues. The CDR3 loop reads CASGATEQFF. DNA for the CDR3: TGTGCCAGCGGGGCTACGGAGCAGTTCTTC.

The rearrangement links TRBV11-3 to TRBJ2-7; D is uncertain. The CDR3 has 12 amino acids. V lost 4 bases and J 2 bases, leaving 6 bases between the germline ends. Germline assignment: CDR1 SGHNT and CDR2 YENEEA. The CDR3 DNA reads as TGTGCCAGCAGCTATGTAACCTACGAGCAGTACTTC. Protein sequence: CASSYVTYEQYF.

In its sample, this clonotype was seen many times. The chain recombines TRBV15 with TRBJ2-5; no clear D. Germline assignment: CDR1 LNHNV and CDR2 YYDKDF (reference sequence). The CDR3 is 14 residues long. V lost 4 bases, J lost 5 bases, and 14 bases lay in between. The CDR3 here is CATSNASYTETQYF. As DNA, the CDR3 is TGTGCCACCAGCAACGCGAGTTATACGGAGACCCAGTACTTC.

This rearrangement joins TRBV4-2 to TRBJ1-4; D remains unclear. V was trimmed by 1 base and J by 7 bases, leaving 22 bases between them. There are 18 residues in the CDR3. Germline V gene sequence: CDR1 LGHNA, CDR2 YNFKEQ. The CDR3 protein is CASSQVIGFREDTEKLFF. The CDR3 DNA reads TGTGCCAGCAGCCAAGTTATTGGTTTCCGGGAAGACACTGAAAAACTGTTTTTT.

This clonotype showed up just a few times. The V gene is TRBV14, the J gene TRBJ1-1; D unclear. Between the trimmed V and J ends, which lost 4 bases and 6 bases, there was a span of 12 bases. This CDR3 spans 13 amino acids. The germline V gene encodes CDR1 SGHDN and CDR2 FVKESK. Here the CDR3 reads CASSPAPKAEAFF. CDR3 coding DNA: TGTGCCAGCAGCCCAGCCCCTAAAGCTGAAGCTTTCTTT.

The V call is TRBV7-9, the J call TRBJ1-1; maybe TRBD1 (6 bases). Trimming pared 10 bases from V and 5 bases from J, leaving 20 bases between. Looked up from germline, CDR1 is SEHNR and CDR2 is FQNEAQ (reference sequence). The CDR3 runs to 14 residues. CDR3 DNA: TGTGCCATCCCAGGGTCGGACAGAGGAACTGAAGCTTTCTTT. Its protein is CAIPGSDRGTEAFF.

This clonotype was seen a few times. CDR3 bases: TGTGCCTGCCGTGCCGGACGGGGACCTCTTGAAAAACTGTTTTTT. Translation gives CACRAGRGPLEKLFF. The chain has TRBV30 and TRBJ1-4; a weak D match, TRBD1 (5 bases). The germline V and J ends were trimmed by 6 bases and 7 bases, with 21 bases remaining between them. This CDR3 spans 15 amino acids. Per the germline V gene, CDR1 is GTSNPN and CDR2 is SVGIG (reference sequence).

Many counts were recorded for this clonotype. This chain joins TRBV4-1 and TRBJ2-7; TRBD1 might be the D (6 bases). Germline V gives CDR1 MGHRA, CDR2 YSYEKL. The ends were cut back, 0 bases at V and 1 base at J, with 13 bases in the middle. This CDR3 region has 16 residues. The CDR3 reads CASSQDLETGSYEQYF. The CDR3 DNA follows: TGCGCCAGCAGCCAAGATCTCGAGACAGGATCCTACGAGCAGTACTTC.